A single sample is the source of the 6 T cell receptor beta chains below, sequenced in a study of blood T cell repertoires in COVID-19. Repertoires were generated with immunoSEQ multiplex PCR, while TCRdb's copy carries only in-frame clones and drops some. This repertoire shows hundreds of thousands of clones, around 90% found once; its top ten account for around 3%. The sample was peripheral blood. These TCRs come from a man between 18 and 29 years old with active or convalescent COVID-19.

Here the CDR3 reads CASSPYSGVNTEAFF. The CDR3 DNA is TGTGCCAGCAGCCCGTATAGCGGGGTGAACACTGAAGCTTTCTTT. This chain uses TRBV5-5 with TRBJ1-1; D not certain. This CDR3 has 15 residues. Trimming left V 4 bases short and J 0 bases short, with 13 bases between. Germline V gene lookup returns CDR1 SGHKS and CDR2 YYEKEE (reference sequence). Looking up the rest from reference TRBV5-5 and TRBJ1-1 gives the full variable domain: DAGVTQSPTHLIKTRGQQVTLRCSPISGHKSVSWYQQVLGQGPQFIFQYYEKEERGRGNFPDRFSARQFPNYSSELNVNALLLGDSALYLCASSPYSGVNTEAFFGQGTRLTVV.

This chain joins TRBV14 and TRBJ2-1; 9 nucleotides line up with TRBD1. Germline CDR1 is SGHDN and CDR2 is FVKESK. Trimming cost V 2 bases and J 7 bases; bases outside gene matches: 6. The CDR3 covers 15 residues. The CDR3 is CASSQRTGVWNEQFF. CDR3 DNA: TGTGCCAGCAGCCAAAGGACAGGGGTGTGGAATGAGCAGTTCTTC.

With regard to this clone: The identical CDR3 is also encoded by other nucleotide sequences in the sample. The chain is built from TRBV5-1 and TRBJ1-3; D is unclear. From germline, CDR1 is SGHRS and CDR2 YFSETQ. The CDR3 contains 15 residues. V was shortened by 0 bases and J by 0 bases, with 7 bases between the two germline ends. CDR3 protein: CASSLGSGSGNTIYF. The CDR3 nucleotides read TGCGCCAGCAGCTTGGGTTCGGGCTCTGGAAACACCATATATTTT.

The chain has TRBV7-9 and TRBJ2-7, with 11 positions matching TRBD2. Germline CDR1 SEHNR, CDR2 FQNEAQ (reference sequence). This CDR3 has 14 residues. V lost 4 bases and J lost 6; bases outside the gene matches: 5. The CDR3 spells CASSWSTSGSEQYF. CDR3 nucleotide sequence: TGTGCCAGCAGCTGGAGTACTAGCGGGAGCGAGCAGTACTTC.

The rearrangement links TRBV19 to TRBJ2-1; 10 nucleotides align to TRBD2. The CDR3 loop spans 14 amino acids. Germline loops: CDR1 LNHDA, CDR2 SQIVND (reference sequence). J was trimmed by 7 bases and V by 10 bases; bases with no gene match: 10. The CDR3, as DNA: TGTGCCACCACGGTCAGCGGGAGGGGTAATGAGCAGTTCTTC. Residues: CATTVSGRGNEQFF. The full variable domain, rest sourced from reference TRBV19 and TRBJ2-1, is DGGITQSPKYLFRKEGQNVTLSCEQNLNHDAMYWYRQDPGQGLRLIYYSQIVNDFQKGDIAEGYSVSREKKESFPLTVTSAQKNPTAFYLCATTVSGRGNEQFFGPGTRLTVL.

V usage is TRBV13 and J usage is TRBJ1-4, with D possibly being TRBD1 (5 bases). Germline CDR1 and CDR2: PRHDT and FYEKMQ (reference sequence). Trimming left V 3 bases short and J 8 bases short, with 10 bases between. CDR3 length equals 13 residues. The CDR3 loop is CASSFGGGEKLFF. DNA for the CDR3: TGTGCCAGCAGCTTCGGTGGGGGGGAAAAACTGTTTTTT.